What follows are 7 T cell receptor beta chains derived from one specimen sequenced in a study of CD8+ T cells in alopecia areata. After isolation, RNA underwent reverse transcription to generate cDNA as the sequencing template. Here immunoSEQ multiplex PCR was the method, and the copy in TCRdb shows in-frame clones only, minus some. Here the sample spans more than 130,000 clones, 75% to 85% being singletons. Treatment described: oral pan-JAK inhibitor, 5-10 mg twice daily. The specimen comprised CD8+ T cells sorted from blood, sampled at week 4, from a patient treated with tofacitinib. The receptors here all came from a human donor with alopecia areata.

Only one count was recorded for this clone. This chain joins TRBV19 and TRBJ1-2, with D tentatively TRBD1 (5 bases). V lost 4 bases to trimming and J lost 4 bases, with 7 bases between them. The CDR3 spans 12 residues. CDR1 and CDR2 (germline): LNHDA, SQIVND (reference sequence). Here the CDR3 DNA reads TGTGCCAGTAGTAGTGACAGCTATGGCTACACCTTC. Translated: CASSSDSYGYTF.

This clone was detected a few times. The gene calls are TRBV5-1 and TRBJ2-7, with D possibly matching TRBD2 (6 bases). This CDR3 region has 15 residues. Between the trimmed V and J ends, which lost 4 bases and 5 bases, there was a span of 19 bases. Per germline, CDR1 SGHRS and CDR2 YFSETQ. The CDR3 region is CASSGDSGRRDEQYF. The CDR3 coding sequence is TGCGCCAGCAGCGGGGACTCAGGGCGGAGGGACGAGCAGTACTTC.

The rearrangement uses TRBV7-2 and TRBJ2-3; perhaps TRBD1 as D (6 bases). Germline V CDR1 and CDR2: SGHTA, FQGNSA. The CDR3 totals 15 residues. V dropped 4 bases and J dropped 0 bases, with 11 bases sitting between them. CDR3 sequence: CASSSTGFSTDTQYF. In nucleotides, the CDR3 is TGTGCCAGCAGCTCCACAGGGTTTAGCACAGATACGCAGTATTTT. Full variable domain (remainder filled in from reference TRBV7-2 and TRBJ2-3): GAGVSQSPSNKVTEKGKDVELRCDPISGHTALYWYRQSLGQGLEFLIYFQGNSAPDKSGLPSDRFSAERTGGSVSTLTIQRTQQEDSAVYLCASSSTGFSTDTQYFGPGTRLTVL.

The rearrangement joins TRBV2 to TRBJ1-5; 8 nucleotides align to TRBD1. Germline CDR1 reads SNHLY; CDR2 reads FYNNEI. The CDR3 runs 14 residues. J was trimmed by 3 bases and V by 4 bases; bases with no gene match: 2. The chain's CDR3 is CASSGTGNNQPQHF. CDR3 nucleotide sequence: TGTGCCAGCAGTGGGACAGGGAACAATCAGCCCCAGCATTTT.

The J gene is TRBJ2-3, the V gene TRBV13; weak D call: TRBD1 (5 bases). Per the germline V gene, CDR1 is PRHDT and CDR2 is FYEKMQ (reference sequence). CDR3 length: 17 amino acids. V was shortened by 5 bases and J by 3 bases, with 21 bases between the two germline ends. Here the CDR3 reads CASSPGGSLGVTDTQYF. The CDR3 nucleotides read TGTGCCAGCAGCCCGGGCGGTTCCTTAGGGGTGACAGATACGCAGTATTTT.

This clone has a single count. This sequence joins TRBV25-1 and TRBJ2-2, with D possibly being TRBD1 (5 bases). V was cut by 7 bases and J by 5 bases, with 8 bases left in between. This CDR3 contains 12 residues. In germline, CDR1 is MGHDK, CDR2 SYGVNS. The CDR3 DNA sequence: TGTGCCAGCACCAGGGAAACCGGGGAGCTGTTTTTT. This sequence encodes CASTRETGELFF.

The genes are TRBV4-2 and TRBJ2-3, with 8 positions matching TRBD2. Germline CDR1 reads LGHNA; CDR2 reads YNFKEQ. Trimming cost V 0 bases and J 2 bases; bases outside gene matches: 7. This CDR3 has 17 amino acids. The CDR3 reads CASSQEVAAGDTDTQYF. As DNA, the CDR3 is TGTGCCAGCAGCCAAGAGGTAGCAGCGGGGGACACAGATACGCAGTATTTT.